A selection of T cell receptor beta chains follows, all from one sample in a study of T-cell reconstitution after alpha-beta-depleted transplantation in children. Each CDR3 protein is one row after TCRdb ran MiXCR on the PCR reads. The data hold roughly 350,000 distinct CDR3 sequences, with 10% observed a single time. The sequencing used PBMCs from the stem cell graft donor, collected from the stem cell graft. The receptors were sampled from a human donor who donated a stem cell graft to a child with acute lymphoblastic leukemia. Both conserved end residues are part of each CDR3. Each record gives: D gene, J gene, clone size, V gene, CDR3 DNA, CDR3 protein. A D gene is named only where the DNA matches it firmly. Not every row has a clone size; where given, it reads once, few, many or a size class.

TRBD1 TRBJ2-2 medium-sized TRBV28 TGTGCCAGCAAACTGACAGGGGGCAACACCGGGGAGCTGTTTTTT CASKLTGGNTGELFF
NA TRBJ2-7 NA TRBV7-2 TGTGCCAGCATCATTGGGGGCGGGGCCCCCTTGGGGCTAGAGCAGTACTTC CASIIGGGAPLGLEQYF
NA TRBJ2-1 few TRBV6-2/TRBV6-3 TGTGCCAGCAGTTCAATGGGTTCCTACAATGAGCAGTTCTTC CASSSMGSYNEQFF
NA TRBJ1-1 many TRBV5-5 TGTGCCAGCAGCACCGGGACTATAATGAACACTGAAGCTTTCTTT CASSTGTIMNTEAFF
TRBD1 TRBJ1-5 NA TRBV7-2 TGTGCCAGCAGCGTAACAGGGGACCATCAGCCCCAGCATTTT CASSVTGDHQPQHF
NA TRBJ1-4 many TRBV15 TGTGCCACCAGCAGAGAGCGCGGCTACGAAAAACTGTTTTTT CATSRERGYEKLFF
NA TRBJ2-3 NA TRBV7-9 TGTGCCAGCAGCTTATCCCGGACAGACCTCACAGATACGCAGTATTTT CASSLSRTDLTDTQYF
TRBD1 TRBJ1-5 few TRBV20-1 TGCAGTGCTACCCACAGGGGCGCGGGTCAGCCCCAGCATTTT CSATHRGAGQPQHF
TRBD2 TRBJ2-5 NA TRBV4-2 TGTGCCAGCAGCCAAGATGGGACTACTCAAGAGACCCAGTACTTC CASSQDGTTQETQYF
NA TRBJ2-3 NA TRBV12-3/TRBV12-4 TGTGCCAGCAGTTTCGAGGGGGTGGATGATACGCAGTATTTT CASSFEGVDDTQYF
NA TRBJ2-3 many TRBV12-3/TRBV12-4 TGTGCCAGCAGGACATCCGGAGGCACAGATACGCAGTATTTT CASRTSGGTDTQYF
NA TRBJ2-3 NA TRBV5-1 TGCGCCAGCAGCTTGGAGGACACCCGCACAGATACGCAGTATTTT CASSLEDTRTDTQYF
NA TRBJ1-5 few TRBV7-2 TGTGCCAGCAGCTTAGCGGCCATGAATCAGCCCCAGCATTTT CASSLAAMNQPQHF
NA TRBJ1-5 NA TRBV6-1 TGTGCCAGCAGGGAGGACAGACTTTTTAGCAATCAGCCCCAGCATTTT CASREDRLFSNQPQHF
NA TRBJ2-1 NA TRBV20-1 TGCAGTGCTAGAGTCCGGGACAATGAGCAGTTCTTC CSARVRDNEQFF
TRBD1 TRBJ2-7 few TRBV7-9 TGTGCCAGCAGCCTTGCGTCGGGACAGGGAGGCTACGAGCAGTACTTC CASSLASGQGGYEQYF
TRBD2 TRBJ2-7 few TRBV4-1 TGCGCCAGCAGCCAAGATCGGGGGGAGTCCGAGCAGTATTTC CASSQDRGESEQYF
NA TRBJ1-1 NA TRBV20-1 TGCAGTGCTAACAGAGATATGAACACTGAAGCTTTCTTT CSANRDMNTEAFF
NA TRBJ2-1 few TRBV5-1 TGCGCCAGCAGCTCGCCCGCATACAATGAGCAGTTCTTC CASSSPAYNEQFF
TRBD2 TRBJ2-5 many TRBV5-1 TGCGCCAGCAGCACTGGACTAGCGGGAGTGGGAGAGACCCAGTACTTC CASSTGLAGVGETQYF
TRBD1 TRBJ1-4 NA TRBV12-3/TRBV12-4 TGTGCCAGCAGCCCGGGACAGCGGGAAAAACTGTTTTTT CASSPGQREKLFF
TRBD2 TRBJ2-1 many TRBV5-1 TGCGCCAGCAGCTTGGGTTCCGGGACTAGCCTCGTAGGAGGGGAGCAGTTCTTC CASSLGSGTSLVGGEQFF
TRBD2 TRBJ2-7 few TRBV12-3/TRBV12-4 TGTGCCAGCAGTTCCGGACTAGCGGGAATCTACGAGCAGTACTTC CASSSGLAGIYEQYF
TRBD2 TRBJ2-7 many TRBV28 TGTGCCAGCCGCTTACCTAGCGGGACTGCCTACGAGCAGTACTTC CASRLPSGTAYEQYF
NA TRBJ2-2 few TRBV4-2 TGTGCCAGCAGCCAAGATCCCCTCACCGGGGAGCTGTTTTTT CASSQDPLTGELFF
TRBD2 TRBJ2-1 NA TRBV20-1 TGCAGTGCTGGTGGGACTAGCGGGGCGAGGCGTGAGCAGTTCTTC CSAGGTSGARREQFF
NA TRBJ2-3 NA TRBV21-1 TGTGCCAGCAGATCCCCCACAGATACGCAGTATTTT CASRSPTDTQYF
NA TRBJ2-1 many TRBV5-4 TGTGCCAGCAGCTTGGGCGGGTCTAGTTACATTAGCTCCTACAATGAGCAGTTCTTC CASSLGGSSYISSYNEQFF
NA TRBJ1-3 NA TRBV9 TGTGCCAGCAAGGGCTCTGGAAACACCATATATTTT CASKGSGNTIYF
NA TRBJ2-7 NA TRBV11-2 TGTGCCAGCAGCTACAGGGACCTCTCCTACGAGCAGTACTTC CASSYRDLSYEQYF
NA TRBJ2-7 NA TRBV6-2/TRBV6-3 TGTGCCAGCAGTTACTCCGGGGGGCCGGATTTCTACGAGCAGTACTTC CASSYSGGPDFYEQYF
TRBD1 TRBJ1-5 few TRBV28 TGTGCCAGCAGTTCCGGACAGGGGGCAAGTCAGCCCCAGCATTTT CASSSGQGASQPQHF
TRBD2 TRBJ2-3 few TRBV18 TGTGCCAGCTCACGCGGGAGGATACGCGGAGGCACAGATACGCAGTATTTT CASSRGRIRGGTDTQYF
NA TRBJ2-7 many TRBV5-1 TGCGCCAGCAGCTTGTTAACGGGAGCTTCTTACGAGCAGTACTTC CASSLLTGASYEQYF
NA TRBJ2-5 NA TRBV6-1 TGTGCCAGCAGTGACCTAGTGCCCAATACAGAGACCCAGTACTTC CASSDLVPNTETQYF